This entry is about one TCR beta chain. The data were obtained in a study of technical replicates of blood from a few donors. TCRdb keeps only in-frame clones here, not all; method: immunoSEQ multiplex PCR. The data show about 48,000 clones, about 90% seen once. The source is a human donor in good health. Some clones in this sample may be carry-over from other donors' samples. The sample comprised PBMCs.

Here the CDR3 DNA reads TGTGCCAGCAGCTCAGACGGGTCGAGAACCGGGGAGCTGTTTTTT. Its protein is CASSSDGSRTGELFF. The chain carries TRBV7-8 and TRBJ2-2, with D unclear. The germline gives CDR1 SGHVS, CDR2 FQNEAQ. The CDR3 runs to 15 residues. Trimming took off 4 bases at V and 5 bases at J, with 14 bases between the two ends.